These 30 T cell receptor beta chains were sequenced from one sample in a study of vaccination and CD4 T cells after COVID-19. The Oncomine TCR Beta short-read assay sequenced DNA from cultured CD4+ T cells. One entry per CDR3 protein results from TCRdb running MiXCR on the PCR reads. The sample shows about 10,000 distinct CDR3 sequences, roughly 64% of them seen only once. This sample's treatment: approximately 11-day PBMC culture with coronavirus spike peptide pools or control peptides (ViraFEST assay). The antigens these receptors bind are not known. The sample was CD4+ T cells from blood, cultured in vitro. Receptor source: a human donor who had recovered from COVID-19.

This clonotype was detected only a few times. This CDR3 is CALGGTEAFF. The CDR3, as DNA: TGTGCCTTAGGGGGGACTGAAGCTTTCTTT. The chain has TRBV30 and TRBJ1-1; tentatively, D is TRBD1 (6 bases). The germline CDR1 and CDR2 sequences are GTSNPN and SVGIG (reference sequence). Trimming took 7 bases from V and 5 from J, leaving 8 bases between them. The CDR3 sequence is 10 residues long.

The chain uses TRBV4-2 and TRBJ2-7; TRBD2 matches 8 bases. Germline loops: CDR1 LGHNA, CDR2 YNFKEQ. The J segment lost 5 bases and the V segment lost 2 bases, leaving 5 bases of the junction unmatched. The CDR3 extends over 14 amino acids. CDR3 bases: TGTGCCAGCAGCCAACGGGAGGGCCTGAACGAGCAGTACTTC. The encoded protein is CASSQREGLNEQYF.

The chain joins TRBV6-5 to TRBJ1-4, with a weak D call TRBD1 (6 bases). V dropped 2 bases and J dropped 7 bases, with 11 bases sitting between them. This CDR3 spans 14 amino acids. Germline V gene data show CDR1 as MNHEY and CDR2 as SVGAGI. This chain's CDR3 is CASSYAGAGEKLFF. The CDR3, as DNA: TGTGCCAGCAGTTACGCGGGGGCTGGTGAAAAACTGTTTTTT.

This rearrangement joins TRBV19 to TRBJ2-1, with 7 bases aligning to TRBD2. The CDR3 runs to 16 residues. The trim removed 1 base at V and 6 bases at J, leaving 9 bases unmatched. CDR1 and CDR2 (germline): LNHDA, SQIVND (reference sequence). CDR3: CASSIVGGSRFNEQFF. Here the CDR3 DNA reads TGTGCCAGTAGTATAGTAGGCGGGAGTCGGTTCAATGAGCAGTTCTTC. The variable domain in full, with the rest retrieved from reference TRBV19 and TRBJ2-1, is DGGITQSPKYLFRKEGQNVTLSCEQNLNHDAMYWYRQDPGQGLRLIYYSQIVNDFQKGDIAEGYSVSREKKESFPLTVTSAQKNPTAFYLCASSIVGGSRFNEQFFGPGTRLTVL.

This rearrangement joins TRBV5-1 to TRBJ2-7; tentatively, D is TRBD2 (5 bases). Germline loops: CDR1 SGHRS, CDR2 YFSETQ. The CDR3 totals 13 residues. Between the trimmed V and J ends, which lost 1 base and 7 bases, there was a span of 12 bases. The CDR3 coding sequence is TGCGCCAGCAGCTTGTCAGGTTGGGAGGAGCAGTACTTC. It encodes CASSLSGWEEQYF. Drawing the rest from reference TRBV5-1 and TRBJ2-7, the complete variable domain is KAGVTQTPRYLIKTRGQQVTLSCSPISGHRSVSWYQQTPGQGLQFLFEYFSETQRNKGNFPGRFSGRQFSNSRSEMNVSTLELGDSALYLCASSLSGWEEQYFGPGTRLTVT.

This rearrangement joins TRBV6-2 or TRBV6-3 to TRBJ2-1; 9 nucleotides agree with TRBD2. The CDR3 spans 17 residues. V shed 2 bases and J 4 bases; nucleotides not matched to a gene: 9. Germline V lookup: CDR1 MNHEY, CDR2 SVGEGT. The CDR3 loop reads CASSYTAGGGVYNEQFF. CDR3 DNA sequence: TGTGCCAGCAGTTACACAGCGGGCGGGGGGGTTTACAATGAGCAGTTCTTC.

This clonotype rates as large. The DNA for the CDR3 is TGTGCCAGCAGCTTATCAGCGGCGCGGCGGCAGTACTTC. Translation: CASSLSAARRQYF. The V and J genes are TRBV7-2 and TRBJ2-7; the D gene is possibly TRBD2 (5 bases). CDR3 length: 13 residues. Germline V gene lookup returns CDR1 SGHTA and CDR2 FQGNSA. V dropped 2 bases and J dropped 9 bases, with 14 bases sitting between them. The variable domain in full, with the rest retrieved from reference TRBV7-2 and TRBJ2-7, is GAGVSQSPSNKVTEKGKDVELRCDPISGHTALYWYRQSLGQGLEFLIYFQGNSAPDKSGLPSDRFSAERTGGSVSTLTIQRTQQEDSAVYLCASSLSAARRQYFGPGTRLTVT.

The table lists this clonotype with a few counts. The J gene is TRBJ1-2, the V gene TRBV2; D might be TRBD1 (5 bases). Trimming took off 6 bases at V and 4 bases at J, with 18 bases between the two ends. CDR1 is SNHLY, CDR2 FYNNEI, per germline. The CDR3 has 15 residues. CDR3 DNA sequence: TGTGCCAGCAGAAGGGGCCAAGGGGCATCCTATGGCTACACCTTC. It translates to CASRRGQGASYGYTF.

This sequence joins TRBV20-1 and TRBJ1-1; 8 nucleotides agree with TRBD1. Germline CDR1 reads DFQATT; CDR2 reads SNEGSKA (reference sequence). The CDR3 runs 14 residues. Losses at the gene ends were 5 bases for V and 4 bases for J; bases not matched to a gene: 9. CDR3 amino acids: CSAGPQGAGTEAFF. The CDR3 DNA follows: TGCAGTGCTGGACCTCAGGGGGCAGGCACTGAAGCTTTCTTT.

The rearrangement joins TRBV5-6 to TRBJ2-1, with D maybe TRBD1 (6 bases). Germline V gene lookup returns CDR1 SGHDT and CDR2 YYEEEE. This CDR3 is 15 amino acids long. Trimming took 2 bases from V and 0 from J, leaving 9 bases between them. This CDR3 is CASSFGGRSYNEQFF. The CDR3 DNA is TGTGCCAGCAGCTTTGGGGGCCGCTCCTACAATGAGCAGTTCTTC.

The rearrangement uses TRBV5-6 and TRBJ1-6; 7 bases align to TRBD1. Germline trimming cut 2 bases from V and 8 bases from J; bases unmatched to any gene: 4. CDR1 SGHDT and CDR2 YYEEEE come from the germline V gene. The CDR3 sequence is 14 residues long. CDR3 sequence reads: CASSLRQGHSPLHF. DNA of the CDR3: TGTGCCAGCAGCTTAAGACAGGGACATTCACCCCTCCACTTT.

This clonotype was detected a few times. The chain joins TRBV4-3 to TRBJ2-7; 9 bases map to TRBD2. Trimming removed 4 bases from V and 3 bases from J; junction bases left unmatched: 7. The CDR3 is made up of 15 amino acids. The V gene's germline CDR1 is LGHNA and CDR2 YSLEER. CDR3 coding DNA: TGCGCCAGCAGCCCCAGCGGGAGGAAGGTCTACGAGCAGTACTTC. Translation gives CASSPSGRKVYEQYF.

This sequence joins TRBV7-2 and TRBJ1-1; D is possibly TRBD1 (6 bases). Germline V lookup: CDR1 SGHTA, CDR2 FQGNSA. The CDR3 consists of 14 residues. Between the trimmed V and J ends, which lost 1 base and 4 bases, there was a span of 10 bases. The CDR3, as DNA: TGTGCCAGCAGCTTAGACCAGGGGAGCACTGAAGCTTTCTTT. This encodes CASSLDQGSTEAFF. Full variable domain (missing parts from reference TRBV7-2 and TRBJ1-1): GAGVSQSPSNKVTEKGKDVELRCDPISGHTALYWYRQSLGQGLEFLIYFQGNSAPDKSGLPSDRFSAERTGGSVSTLTIQRTQQEDSAVYLCASSLDQGSTEAFFGQGTRLTVV.

The V gene is TRBV7-2, the J gene TRBJ1-5; 9 nucleotides line up with TRBD1. V dropped 5 bases and J dropped 6; count of bases not matched to a gene: 2. Germline V gives CDR1 SGHTA, CDR2 FQGNSA. The CDR3 is made up of 13 amino acids. The CDR3 region has the DNA TGTGCCAGCAGCCGGGACAGGGTTCAGCCCCAGCATTTT. Protein sequence: CASSRDRVQPQHF.

The chain carries TRBV7-8 and TRBJ2-4, with 7 positions matching TRBD2. The J segment lost 6 bases and the V segment lost 5 bases, leaving 7 bases of the junction unmatched. CDR1 and CDR2 from the germline V gene are SGHVS and FQNEAQ. The CDR3 consists of 14 residues. The CDR3 is CASSVREHPNIQYF. CDR3 nucleotides: TGTGCCAGCAGCGTGCGGGAGCACCCAAACATTCAGTACTTC.

This clonotype occurred a few times. The chain employs TRBV20-1 and TRBJ1-1; 7 bases map to TRBD1. After removal of 2 bases from V and 0 bases from J, the junction contained 6 bases not matched to a gene. Germline V gene data show CDR1 as DFQATT and CDR2 as SNEGSKA (reference sequence). The CDR3 length is 15 residues. In nucleotides, the CDR3 is TGCAGTGCTAGACAGGGGGGAGCCATGAACACTGAAGCTTTCTTT. This translates into CSARQGGAMNTEAFF.

This rearrangement joins TRBV6-1 to TRBJ1-2; D is undetermined. There are 13 residues in the CDR3. Germline values: CDR1 MNHNS, CDR2 SASEGT. The V and J ends lost 6 bases and 5 bases respectively, with 13 bases between them. The CDR3 DNA reads TGTGCCAGCAGGCCGGCCGCGGTGTATGGCTACACCTTC. Its protein is CASRPAAVYGYTF.

This clonotype is termed large. The chain uses TRBV24-1 and TRBJ2-1; D not certain. The CDR3 is 16 amino acids. Germline CDR1 reads KGHDR; CDR2 reads SFDVKD. V was cut by 3 bases and J by 0 bases, with 11 bases left in between. This CDR3 is CATSDTDSSSYNEQFF. The CDR3 DNA reads as TGTGCCACCAGTGATACAGATTCGAGCTCCTACAATGAGCAGTTCTTC.

This chain joins TRBV10-3 and TRBJ1-2; D is unresolved. V dropped 0 bases and J dropped 8 bases, with 7 bases sitting between them. Germline assignment: CDR1 ENHRY and CDR2 SYGVKD. The CDR3 has 12 residues. CDR3 sequence reads: CAISESRVGYTF. The DNA of the CDR3 is TGTGCCATCAGTGAGTCTAGGGTGGGCTACACCTTC.

V gene TRBV19 combines with J gene TRBJ2-7; 11 bases are a match to TRBD2. CDR3 length: 17 residues. Per the germline V gene, CDR1 is LNHDA and CDR2 is SQIVND (reference sequence). V lost 5 bases to trimming and J lost 1 base; unmatched junction nucleotides: 10. CDR3 nucleotides: TGTGCCAGTAGTGTAACCGGGACTAGCGGTCTATCCTACGAGCAGTACTTC. Translated, it gives CASSVTGTSGLSYEQYF.

This clonotype has a single count. The rearrangement links TRBV7-2 to TRBJ1-2, with 8 nucleotides matching TRBD1. Per the germline V gene, CDR1 is SGHTA and CDR2 is FQGNSA. This CDR3 spans 15 amino acids. V lost 5 bases to trimming and J lost 0 bases; unmatched junction nucleotides: 5. This CDR3 is CASSPRTGTNYGYTF. The DNA for the CDR3 is TGTGCCAGCAGCCCCCGGACAGGGACTAACTATGGCTACACCTTC.

The rearrangement uses TRBV7-9 and TRBJ2-3; D gene ambiguous. With 7 bases removed from V and 6 bases from J, the gap between germline ends came to 11 bases. Germline V CDR1 and CDR2: SEHNR, FQNEAQ (reference sequence). This CDR3 comprises 12 residues. CDR3 sequence: CASTSTLDTQYF. CDR3 DNA: TGTGCCAGCACCTCGACCCTCGATACGCAGTATTTT. The whole variable domain, filled in from reference TRBV7-9 and TRBJ2-3, reads DTGVSQNPRHKITKRGQNVTFRCDPISEHNRLYWYRQTLGQGPEFLTYFQNEAQLEKSRLLSDRFSAERPKGSFSTLEIQRTEQGDSAMYLCASTSTLDTQYFGPGTRLTVL.

The chain carries TRBV6-1 and TRBJ2-2; the match to TRBD1 covers 10 bases. Germline loops: CDR1 MNHNS, CDR2 SASEGT. The junction had 13 bases not matched to a gene; V was cut back by 8 bases and J by 7 bases. The CDR3 is made up of 16 amino acids. CDR3 in amino acids: CASSWTGGGFGGELFF. The CDR3 DNA reads TGTGCCAGCTCGTGGACAGGGGGGGGCTTCGGCGGGGAGCTGTTTTTT.

The chain employs TRBV27 and TRBJ2-2; 10 bases map to TRBD1. J gave up 4 bases and V 3 bases, and 5 bases lay outside the gene matches. CDR3 length: 16 amino acids. Germline CDR1 is MNHEY and CDR2 is SMNVEV (reference sequence). The CDR3 reads CASSFPGQGTTGELFF. The CDR3, as DNA: TGTGCCAGCAGTTTCCCGGGACAGGGGACCACCGGGGAGCTGTTTTTT.

CDR3 sequence reads: CASRMYGQGDSGELFF. CDR3 bases: TGTGCCAGCAGGATGTACGGACAGGGGGATTCCGGGGAGCTGTTTTTT. The chain couples TRBV6-2 or TRBV6-3 to TRBJ2-2, with 10 bases lining up with TRBD1. There are 16 residues in the CDR3. Per the germline V gene, CDR1 is MNHEY and CDR2 is SVGEGT. Losses at the gene ends were 6 bases for V and 6 bases for J; bases not matched to a gene: 10.

The sample holds a few counts of this clonotype. The V gene is TRBV2, the J gene TRBJ1-1; D not certain. The V and J ends lost 0 bases and 2 bases respectively, with 4 bases between them. Germline CDR1 and CDR2: SNHLY and FYNNEI. The length of the CDR3 is 13 residues. CDR3: CASSEAENTEAFF. As DNA, the CDR3 is TGTGCCAGCAGTGAAGCCGAAAACACTGAAGCTTTCTTT.

A single count supports this clonotype. The chain links TRBV15 to TRBJ2-7, with 15 bases lining up with TRBD2. V trimming: 1 base; J trimming: 4 bases; junction bases outside the gene matches: 2. CDR3 length: 16 residues. From germline, CDR1 is LNHNV and CDR2 YYDKDF (reference sequence). This chain's CDR3 is CATSRGGLAGGYEQYF. The DNA of the CDR3 is TGTGCCACCAGCAGAGGGGGACTAGCGGGAGGTTACGAGCAGTACTTC.

With respect to this clonotype: At one boundary the junction diverges from the germline segment, which might be a read error. V usage is TRBV20-1 and J usage is TRBJ1-1, with a weak D call TRBD1 (5 bases). Germline lookup yields CDR1 DFQATT and CDR2 SNEGSKA (reference sequence). The CDR3 loop spans 16 amino acids. CDR3 nucleotide sequence: TGCAGTGCTAGAGATTCGGGGGTAGTTGGGAACACTGAAACTTTCTTT. Residues: CSARDSGVVGNTETFF.

The CDR3 protein is CASVKLGTEAFF. The CDR3 DNA sequence: TGTGCCAGCGTGAAACTTGGCACTGAAGCTTTCTTT. The chain links TRBV12-3 or TRBV12-4 to TRBJ1-1; D unresolved. This CDR3 spans 12 amino acids. V lost 8 bases and J lost 4, with 11 bases in between.

The chain combines TRBV11-2 with TRBJ1-2; TRBD1 might be the D (6 bases). Trimming took 5 bases from V and 0 from J, leaving 13 bases between them. The CDR3 is 15 residues long. Germline V CDR1 and CDR2: SGHAT, FQNNGV. CDR3 bases: TGTGCCAGCAGCCCCAACAGGGCGGCTAACTATGGCTACACCTTC. Translated, it gives CASSPNRAANYGYTF.